This T cell receptor beta chain was retrieved from a study of T cell repertoires in cytomegalovirus infection. Study information: Recently identified HLA-C-restricted CMV epitopes were among the peptides used. Indicated by public TCR beta signatures were CMV infection and matching HLA type. The study's findings and limits: In two of eight donors, the top clonotype was HLA-C-restricted CMV-specific.

TCRdb reprocessed the reads with MiXCR, giving one entry per CDR3 protein. The sample shows approximately 1,000,000 distinct CDR3 sequences, about 33% of them seen only once. This clonotype turned up a few times. Its antigen is still unknown. The origin of this receptor is a human donor in good health (CMV status not recorded). Some clones in this sample may be carry-over from other donors' samples. The specimen comprised cultured CD8+ T cells from PBMCs, sampled from culture after CMV antigen stimulation.

Here the CDR3 DNA reads TGTGCCAACAGCGGTTTGAACACTGAAGCTTTCTTT. Its translation: CANSGLNTEAFF. The genes are TRBV2 and TRBJ1-1; the D is unclear. The V end was cut by 10 bases, the J end by 0 bases, with 9 bases between. CDR3 size: 12 residues. CDR1 SNHLY and CDR2 FYNNEI come from the germline V gene.